This T cell receptor beta chain is from a study of cytomegalovirus exposure and HLA in healthy donors. CDR1 and CDR2 (germline): MRHNA, SNTAGT. V lost 4 bases to trimming and J lost 1 base, with 11 bases between them. The CDR3 has 15 residues. The PCR used 60 Vbeta and 13 Jbeta primers. Generated by immunoSEQ multiplex PCR, the TCRdb table keeps only in-frame clones and is missing some. The sample has approximately 170,000 clones, under 80% seen once. J is TRBJ1-5 and V is TRBV6-4; no reliable D call. The TCR originated in a man in his forties in good health and CMV-seronegative. The specimen sequenced was PBMCs. The CDR3 DNA follows: TGTGCCAGCAGTGGGAAATCGGGGAGCAATCAGCCCCAGCATTTT. Amino acids: CASSGKSGSNQPQHF.